Below, 22 T cell receptor beta chains from the same sample are listed, as sequenced in a study of CD8 T cells in ankylosing spondylitis (dated by TCRdb to between 2016 and 2019). The research as a whole found: A TCR beta motif made up of several highly homologous amino acid variants appeared to be characteristic of blood from ankylosing spondylitis patients.

These TCRs are of unknown antigen specificity. The library came from 5' RACE. Sequencing was performed on an Illumina HiSeq 2500. TCRdb reran the public reads through fastp at Q25 and MiXCR, keeping productive beta chains. Rows with one shared CDR3 protein collapse into an entry with the most common genes and DNA. For this sample the table gives around 140,000 distinct CDR3 sequences, of which under 20% were detected only once. 33% of the sample goes to the ten largest clones. The specimen sequenced was blood, either unsorted or a sorted T cell fraction (not recorded which). The source is a male donor with ankylosing spondylitis.

The rearrangement uses TRBV7-2 and TRBJ2-7; no clear D gene. Trimming left V 1 base short and J 0 bases short, with 13 bases between. The CDR3 covers 16 residues. Germline values: CDR1 SGHTA, CDR2 FQGNSA. CDR3 bases: TGTGCCAGCAGCTTAGAGCCGGGCCCTACCTCCTACGAGCAGTACTTC. It yields the protein CASSLEPGPTSYEQYF.

This clonotype has just a few counts. The CDR3: CASSRRGGVNNEQFF. The CDR3 DNA is TGTGCCAGCAGCCGTCGGGGCGGAGTGAACAATGAGCAGTTCTTC. This chain uses TRBV7-6 with TRBJ2-1; the D gene could be TRBD1 or TRBD2 (5 bases each). V shed 5 bases and J shed 5 bases, with 16 bases lying between them. The CDR3 sequence is 15 residues long. In germline, CDR1 is SGHVS, CDR2 FNYEAQ.

The rearrangement joins TRBV2 to TRBJ2-7, with 9 bases identical to TRBD1. CDR1 is SNHLY and CDR2 is FYNNEI in the germline V gene. V trimming: 7 bases; J trimming: 3 bases; junction bases outside the gene matches: 4. This CDR3 has 13 amino acids. The CDR3: CASIRTGDYEQYF. The CDR3 coding sequence is TGTGCCAGCATCAGGACAGGGGACTACGAGCAGTACTTC.

The chain recombines TRBV28 with TRBJ2-4; 12 bases agree with TRBD1. V lost 2 bases to trimming and J lost 7 bases; unmatched junction nucleotides: 15. CDR3 length: 19 amino acids. Germline V gives CDR1 MDHEN, CDR2 SYDVKM. CDR3 amino acids: CASSLPVRKGQGAGNIQYF. The CDR3 DNA reads TGTGCCAGCAGTTTACCGGTCCGCAAGGGACAGGGGGCGGGGAACATTCAGTACTTC.

This clonotype showed up just a few times. The J gene is TRBJ1-5, the V gene TRBV3-1, with 7 bases lining up with TRBD1. Per germline, CDR1 LGHDT and CDR2 YNNKEL (reference sequence). Germline trimming cut 1 base from V and 5 bases from J; bases unmatched to any gene: 8. The CDR3 contains 16 residues. The DNA for the CDR3 is TGTGCCAGCAGCCAAGGGAACCAGGGGGTCCATCAGCCCCAGCATTTT. It encodes CASSQGNQGVHQPQHF.

This chain connects TRBV9 to TRBJ1-2; possible D gene TRBD1, 6 bases. Germline-derived CDR1 and CDR2 are SGDLS and YYNGEE. V lost 4 bases to trimming and J lost 4 bases, with 11 bases between them. This CDR3 is built from 13 residues. CDR3 amino acids: CASSPWTAYGYTF. Here the CDR3 DNA reads TGTGCCAGCAGCCCCTGGACAGCCTATGGCTACACCTTC.

This clonotype was counted only a few times. The rearrangement joins TRBV7-2 to TRBJ2-1; 13 bases map to TRBD2. Trimming took 2 bases from V and 2 from J; bases not matched to a gene: 6. This CDR3 has 18 amino acids. Looked up from germline, CDR1 is SGHTA and CDR2 is FQGNSA. The CDR3 region has the DNA TGTGCCAGCAGCTTACCACTAGCGGGAGGGCCGACCTACAATGAGCAGTTCTTC. This encodes CASSLPLAGGPTYNEQFF. Full variable domain (rest looked up from reference TRBV7-2 and TRBJ2-1): GAGVSQSPSNKVTEKGKDVELRCDPISGHTALYWYRQSLGQGLEFLIYFQGNSAPDKSGLPSDRFSAERTGGSVSTLTIQRTQQEDSAVYLCASSLPLAGGPTYNEQFFGPGTRLTVL.

The rearrangement uses TRBV6-1 and TRBJ2-7, with 7 bases lining up with TRBD2. The CDR3 covers 13 residues. V was clipped by 7 bases and J by 5 bases; unmatched bases: 8. The germline V gene has CDR1 MNHNS and CDR2 SASEGT. The CDR3 region has the DNA TGTGCCAGCACCGGCGGGAGCTTAAACGAGCAGTACTTC. Its protein product is CASTGGSLNEQYF.

The chain combines TRBV24-1 with TRBJ2-1, with D perhaps matching TRBD1 or TRBD2 (6 bases each). CDR1 and CDR2 (germline): KGHDR, SFDVKD. The V end lost 3 bases, the J end lost 8 bases, and 16 bases lay between the germline ends. The CDR3 is made up of 15 amino acids. The DNA for the CDR3 is TGTGCCACCAGTGATAGGGTAGGGGGGCGCGATGAGCAGTTCTTC. Its protein product is CATSDRVGGRDEQFF.

This chain links TRBV29-1 with TRBJ1-2; possible D gene TRBD1, 5 bases. This CDR3 contains 11 residues. In germline, CDR1 is SQVTM, CDR2 ANQGSEA. V was pared by 6 bases and J by 5 bases, with 10 bases between. CDR3 sequence: CSVGTDYGYTF. In DNA form, the CDR3 reads TGCAGCGTAGGGACGGATTATGGCTACACCTTC. The full variable domain, rest sourced from reference TRBV29-1 and TRBJ1-2, is SAVISQKPSRDICQRGTSLTIQCQVDSQVTMMFWYRQQPGQSLTLIATANQGSEATYESGFVIDKFPISRPNLTFSTLTVSNMSPEDSSIYLCSVGTDYGYTFGSGTRLTVV.

In this sample, this clonotype turned up a few times. V usage is TRBV7-9 and J usage is TRBJ1-1; D perhaps matches TRBD1 (5 bases). This CDR3 has 14 amino acids. From germline, CDR1 is SEHNR and CDR2 FQNEAQ (reference sequence). V shed 4 bases and J shed 6 bases, with 15 bases lying between them. CDR3 nucleotide sequence: TGTGCCAGCAGCTACCCCCAGGGATTTCCTGAAGCTTTCTTT. Encoded protein: CASSYPQGFPEAFF.

This clonotype was detected only a few times. The J gene is TRBJ2-1, the V gene TRBV20-1; D gene unclear. The CDR3 is 15 residues long. Deletions cut 0 bases from V and 4 bases from J, with 13 bases between. CDR1 and CDR2 from the germline V gene are DFQATT and SNEGSKA (reference sequence). In DNA form, the CDR3 reads TGCAGTGCTAGAGATCTAGGAAGAGTTTACAATGAGCAGTTCTTC. Amino acid sequence: CSARDLGRVYNEQFF.

As regards this clonotype: The germline gene is not matched at one end of the junction; a read error may be the cause. The V call is TRBV9, the J call TRBJ2-1; TRBD2 is a possible D gene (6 bases). CDR1 and CDR2 from the germline V gene are SGDLS and YYNGEE. This CDR3 spans 16 amino acids. CDR3 amino acids: CASSALGDSGHNEEFF. CDR3 in DNA: TGTGCCAGCAGCGCCTTGGGGGACTCCGGGCACAATGAGGAGTTCTTC.

This chain joins TRBV27 and TRBJ2-3; D is unresolved. Germline V CDR1 and CDR2: MNHEY, SMNVEV (reference sequence). The length of the CDR3 is 11 residues. The CDR3 protein is CAIISGDTQYF. CDR3 nucleotide sequence: TGTGCTATAATAAGTGGGGATACGCAGTATTTT.

This clonotype has ten or more counts. The rearrangement links TRBV29-1 to TRBJ1-2; the match to TRBD1 covers 8 bases. J was trimmed by 5 bases and V by 7 bases; bases with no gene match: 3. The CDR3 consists of 11 residues. Germline CDR1 SQVTM, CDR2 ANQGSEA. The CDR3 spells CSAWTGYGYTF. In nucleotides, the CDR3 is TGCAGCGCCTGGACAGGGTATGGCTACACCTTC.

V usage is TRBV27 and J usage is TRBJ2-5, with 12 bases that match TRBD1. Trimming cost V 6 bases and J 3 bases; bases outside gene matches: 8. Germline V CDR1 and CDR2: MNHEY, SMNVEV (reference sequence). The CDR3 totals 16 residues. Here the CDR3 reads CASSTGTGGAEETQYF. For the CDR3, the DNA is TGTGCCAGCAGCACCGGGACAGGGGGCGCGGAAGAGACCCAGTACTTC.

This clonotype was counted a few times. V and J are TRBV4-1 and TRBJ2-2; D remains unclear. The germline V gene has CDR1 MGHRA and CDR2 YSYEKL. Trimming left V 2 bases short and J 2 bases short, with 6 bases between. The CDR3 covers 14 residues. This CDR3 is CASSQPTNTGELFF. In DNA, the CDR3 is TGCGCCAGCAGCCAACCAACAAACACCGGGGAGCTGTTTTTT.

This CDR3 is CASSPHGTSEYNEQFF. The CDR3 coding sequence is TGTGCCAGCAGTCCTCACGGGACTAGCGAATACAATGAGCAGTTCTTC. The chain carries TRBV27 and TRBJ2-1; 10 bases line up with TRBD2. The trim removed 5 bases at V and 4 bases at J, leaving 8 bases unmatched. From germline, CDR1 is MNHEY and CDR2 SMNVEV (reference sequence). The CDR3 runs 16 residues.

The CDR3 loop is CASSQGWASSQPQHF. The DNA of the CDR3 is TGTGCCAGCAGCCAGGGGTGGGCAAGTAGTCAGCCCCAGCATTTT. The chain has TRBV11-2 and TRBJ1-5, with a weak D call TRBD1 (6 bases). V was cut by 5 bases and J by 6 bases, with 17 bases left in between. This CDR3 spans 15 amino acids. Germline lookup yields CDR1 SGHAT and CDR2 FQNNGV.

V gene TRBV24-1 combines with J gene TRBJ1-2; D perhaps matches TRBD1 (6 bases). This CDR3 spans 14 amino acids. Per the germline V gene, CDR1 is KGHDR and CDR2 is SFDVKD. V was shortened by 8 bases and J by 4 bases, with 16 bases between the two germline ends. The CDR3 reads CATNGRDTSYGYTF. The CDR3 DNA reads as TGTGCCACCAACGGACGGGACACCTCCTATGGCTACACCTTC.

The table lists this clonotype with many counts. The J gene is TRBJ2-7, the V gene TRBV4-3; D gene unclear. Between the trimmed V and J ends, which lost 0 bases and 6 bases, there was a span of 15 bases. Germline lookup yields CDR1 LGHNA and CDR2 YSLEER. The CDR3 has 15 amino acids. The CDR3 sequence: CASSQDRPSPREQYF. The CDR3 DNA sequence: TGCGCCAGCAGCCAAGATAGACCCTCCCCTCGCGAGCAGTACTTC.

The chain links TRBV7-9 to TRBJ2-7; D may match TRBD1 or TRBD2 (5 bases each). This CDR3 comprises 14 residues. Trimming stripped 3 bases from V and 0 bases from J, with 9 bases between. CDR1 SEHNR and CDR2 FQNEAQ come from the germline V gene (reference sequence). In DNA, the CDR3 is TGTGCCAGCAGCTTTTTCGGGGCCTCCTACGAGCAGTACTTC. This translates into CASSFFGASYEQYF.